In its sample, the clone carrying this T cell receptor beta chain was seen many times. One entry per CDR3 protein results from TCRdb running MiXCR on the 5' RACE reads. The sample holds around 290,000 distinct CDR3 sequences, 7.5% to 9.5% seen once. Germline V gives CDR1 KGHDR, CDR2 SFDVKD. This CDR3 region has 18 residues. Trimming left V 3 bases short and J 3 bases short, with 23 bases between. These data originate in a study of identical twins. The same data also went into a second study, on yellow fever vaccine responses in identical twins.

The rearrangement links TRBV24-1 to TRBJ2-7; either TRBD1 or TRBD2 may fit D (6 bases each). This clonotype was obtained from a woman aged 18-29 years in good health. Sequenced sample: CD8+ T cells sorted from blood. The CDR3 nucleotides are TGTGCCACCAGTGATGGGGGGACACAGCATAGTACAATCTACGAGCAGTACTTC. Encoded protein: CATSDGGTQHSTIYEQYF.